The 19 T cell receptor beta chains listed next were all sequenced from one sample in a study of T cells after yellow fever vaccination. TCRdb reanalysed the 5' RACE reads using MiXCR and keeps one entry per CDR3 protein. The sample holds 45,000 to 60,000 distinct CDR3 sequences, approximately 5.7% seen once. Specimen: PBMCs, either bulk or a sorted T-cell subset (CD4+, CD8+, memory, or dextramer-sorted; not recorded which), collected on the day of the yellow fever booster vaccination. These receptors all come from a man aged 18 to 35 who received the YFV17D yellow fever vaccine.

This clonotype was seen repeatedly, ten times or more. The chain couples TRBV4-1 to TRBJ2-5, with TRBD1 identical over 8 bases. CDR1 is MGHRA, CDR2 YSYEKL, per germline. Unmatched junction bases numbered 0, after V lost 2 bases and J lost 4 bases. The CDR3 extends over 13 amino acids. The CDR3 bases are TGCGCCAGCAGCCAAACAGGGGGAGAGACCCAGTACTTC. It encodes CASSQTGGETQYF.

This clonotype has ten or more counts. This rearrangement joins TRBV6-5 to TRBJ2-6; D call uncertain. The germline V gene encodes CDR1 MNHEY and CDR2 SVGAGI. V was cut by 7 bases and J by 0 bases, with 19 bases left in between. This CDR3 spans 18 amino acids. The DNA for the CDR3 is TGTGCCAGCAAAACCCTGGGCAGGCTGGGCTCTGGGGCCAACGTCCTGACTTTC. Amino acids: CASKTLGRLGSGANVLTF.

This clonotype has at least ten counts. The rearrangement uses TRBV7-2 and TRBJ1-6, with 8 bases identical to TRBD1. Germline V gives CDR1 SGHTA, CDR2 FQGNSA. The CDR3 length is 14 residues. J lost 10 bases, V lost 5 bases, and 7 bases had no gene match. CDR3 amino acids: CASSLQTGESPLHF. The CDR3 DNA sequence: TGTGCCAGCAGCCTTCAGACAGGGGAATCACCCCTCCACTTT.

This clonotype was counted many times. This chain joins TRBV28 and TRBJ2-2, with TRBD1 matching over 9 bases. The CDR3 extends over 15 amino acids. V was pared by 11 bases and J by 3 bases, with 10 bases of the junction left unmatched. The germline CDR1 and CDR2 sequences are MDHEN and SYDVKM. The CDR3 nucleotides are TGTGCCGTACAACAGGGGGCGGCTTACACCGGGGAGCTGTTTTTT. This sequence encodes CAVQQGAAYTGELFF.

The CDR3: CASSLLSGSLSGANVLTF. In DNA, the CDR3 is TGTGCCAGCAGCTTACTCTCGGGCAGCCTCTCTGGGGCCAACGTCCTGACTTTC. This sequence joins TRBV7-2 and TRBJ2-6, with D uncertain. CDR1 and CDR2 (germline): SGHTA, FQGNSA. The V end lost 2 bases, the J end lost 0 bases, and 14 bases lay between the germline ends. The CDR3 runs 18 residues.

The chain joins TRBV12-3 or TRBV12-4 to TRBJ1-2; D remains unclear. Trimming stripped 7 bases from V and 6 bases from J, with 15 bases between. The CDR3 is 13 residues long. The CDR3 bases are TGTGCCAGCACCCTCGCGGTGCCCGATGGCTACACCTTC. It translates to CASTLAVPDGYTF.

This clonotype was counted ten times or more. The V gene is TRBV6-2 or TRBV6-3, the J gene TRBJ2-3, with TRBD2 matching 9 bases. V shed 2 bases, J shed 3 bases, and the junction held 9 bases outside the gene matches. The CDR3 is 17 residues long. The germline V gene has CDR1 MNHEY and CDR2 SVGEGT. The CDR3 region is CASSYPSGSGGTDTQYF. CDR3 DNA: TGTGCCAGCAGTTACCCTAGCGGTAGCGGGGGAACAGATACGCAGTATTTT.

This clonotype was detected many times. This sequence joins TRBV6-5 and TRBJ2-1, with D perhaps matching TRBD2 (5 bases). Germline assignment: CDR1 MNHEY and CDR2 SVGAGI. The V gene lost 0 bases and the J gene lost 7 bases, with 13 bases spanning the gap. CDR3 length: 15 residues. The CDR3 nucleotides are TGTGCCAGCAGTTACTCGAACGGGGTAGGAAATGAGCAGTTCTTC. Translated: CASSYSNGVGNEQFF.

This clonotype was seen repeatedly, ten times or more. The genes are TRBV10-3 and TRBJ2-1; the match to TRBD1 covers 7 bases. The CDR3 spans 14 residues. Looked up from germline, CDR1 is ENHRY and CDR2 is SYGVKD. The trim removed 9 bases at V and 0 bases at J, leaving 5 bases unmatched. The CDR3, as DNA: TGTGCCATGGGGACAGAGAACTCCTACAATGAGCAGTTCTTC. The encoded protein is CAMGTENSYNEQFF.

The chain recombines TRBV12-3 or TRBV12-4 with TRBJ2-5, with 9 positions matching TRBD2. The CDR3 loop spans 14 amino acids. The V gene end was trimmed by 5 bases and the J gene end by 2 bases; junction bases not matched to a gene: 3. Here the CDR3 DNA reads TGTGCCAGCAGTCAGACTAGCGGACAAGAGACCCAGTACTTC. Residues: CASSQTSGQETQYF.

The sample holds many counts of this clonotype. The chain recombines TRBV12-5 with TRBJ2-3, with a weak D call TRBD1 (6 bases). Trimming pared 6 bases from V and 0 bases from J, leaving 16 bases between. The CDR3 sequence is 16 residues long. CDR1 is LGHNT and CDR2 is FRNRAP in the germline V gene. The DNA of the CDR3 is TGTGCTAGTGGAGAAACCAGGGGAACAAGCACAGATACGCAGTATTTT. This translates into CASGETRGTSTDTQYF.

This clonotype was seen repeatedly, ten times or more. The rearrangement uses TRBV6-2 or TRBV6-3 and TRBJ1-5; TRBD1 is a possible D gene (5 bases). V lost 5 bases, J lost 0 bases, and 20 bases lay in between. The CDR3 has 18 residues. The V gene's germline CDR1 is MNHEY and CDR2 SVGEGT. CDR3 loop: CASSTSGTGGYSNQPQHF. Here the CDR3 DNA reads TGTGCCAGCAGTACGTCCGGGACGGGAGGTTATAGCAATCAGCCCCAGCATTTT.

This clonotype was detected only a few times. This rearrangement joins TRBV5-6 to TRBJ2-4, with no clear D. The germline CDR1 and CDR2 sequences are SGHDT and YYEEEE. The V gene lost 2 bases and the J gene lost 0 bases, with 15 bases spanning the gap. The CDR3 totals 17 residues. Here the CDR3 DNA reads TGTGCCAGCAGCTTCGCGACGATTCAGAGAGCCAAAAACATTCAGTACTTC. Its protein is CASSFATIQRAKNIQYF. The full variable domain, in which reference TRBV5-6 and TRBJ2-4 provide the parts outside the CDR3, is DAGVTQSPTHLIKTRGQQVTLRCSPKSGHDTVSWYQQALGQGPQFIFQYYEEEERQRGNFPDRFSGHQFPNYSSELNVNALLLGDSALYLCASSFATIQRAKNIQYFGAGTRLSVL.

J is TRBJ1-5 and V is TRBV4-1; D not resolved. Per the germline V gene, CDR1 is MGHRA and CDR2 is YSYEKL. The V end was cut by 0 bases, the J end by 7 bases, with 16 bases between. The CDR3 loop spans 16 amino acids. CDR3 sequence: CASSQDGVGRNQPQHF. The CDR3 DNA sequence: TGCGCCAGCAGCCAAGACGGGGTGGGAAGGAACCAGCCCCAGCATTTT.

This clonotype was seen at least ten times. J is TRBJ2-3 and V is TRBV7-9; no clear D gene. There are 12 residues in the CDR3. Trimming cost V 5 bases and J 6 bases, with 9 bases left between them. In germline, CDR1 is SEHNR, CDR2 FQNEAQ (reference sequence). CDR3 bases: TGTGCCAGCAGCCCGTTTCGCGATACGCAGTATTTT. Translation gives CASSPFRDTQYF.

The sample holds many counts of this clonotype. This chain uses TRBV28 with TRBJ2-2; TRBD1 matches 8 bases. Per the germline V gene, CDR1 is MDHEN and CDR2 is SYDVKM. The length of the CDR3 is 17 residues. J was trimmed by 5 bases and V by 2 bases; bases with no gene match: 10. The CDR3 sequence is CASSLGTGPSQTGELFF. The CDR3, as DNA: TGTGCCAGCAGTTTAGGGACAGGACCCAGCCAGACCGGGGAGCTGTTTTTT.

The rearrangement uses TRBV6-5 and TRBJ1-1; D perhaps matches TRBD1 (6 bases). From germline, CDR1 is MNHEY and CDR2 SVGAGI. The CDR3 has 18 residues. Trimming stripped 5 bases from V and 6 bases from J, with 28 bases between. The CDR3, as DNA: TGTGCCAGCAGTCCCTGGCAGGGGTCGGACTATAGGGCGGCTGAAGCTTTCTTT. It encodes CASSPWQGSDYRAAEAFF.

V usage is TRBV19 and J usage is TRBJ1-6; D ambiguous. CDR1 is LNHDA and CDR2 is SQIVND in the germline V gene (reference sequence). This CDR3 has 15 amino acids. Trimming stripped 3 bases from V and 10 bases from J, with 16 bases between. The CDR3 nucleotides read TGTGCCAGTAGTATCCAGGACCGCATGAGCTCACCCCTCCACTTT. This gives the protein CASSIQDRMSSPLHF. Using reference TRBV19 and TRBJ1-6 for the parts outside the CDR3, the full variable domain is DGGITQSPKYLFRKEGQNVTLSCEQNLNHDAMYWYRQDPGQGLRLIYYSQIVNDFQKGDIAEGYSVSREKKESFPLTVTSAQKNPTAFYLCASSIQDRMSSPLHFGNGTRLTVT.

This clonotype has a count of ten or more. The rearrangement uses TRBV5-1 and TRBJ2-4, with TRBD1 matching over 7 bases. CDR1 is SGHRS, CDR2 YFSETQ, per germline. The CDR3 spans 14 residues. The V and J ends lost 0 bases and 3 bases, in that order; junction bases with no gene match: 0. Here the CDR3 reads CASSLGDSKNIQYF. The CDR3 nucleotides read TGCGCCAGCAGCTTGGGGGACAGCAAAAACATTCAGTACTTC.